These 29 T cell receptor beta chains came from one sample sequenced in a study of blood T cell repertoires in COVID-19. Sequencing was performed with immunoSEQ multiplex PCR; in TCRdb, only in-frame clones are kept and a portion is missing. There are tens of thousands of clones in the sample; 85% to 90% occur only once, and under 8% lies in the top ten. Sequencing input: peripheral blood. The receptors here all came from a man between 50 and 59 years old with active COVID-19.

The chain combines TRBV19 with TRBJ1-5; D is uncertain. V shed 3 bases and J shed 0 bases, with 9 bases lying between them. The germline V gene encodes CDR1 LNHDA and CDR2 SQIVND (reference sequence). CDR3 length equals 15 residues. The CDR3 DNA follows: TGTGCCAGTAGTATGTTTGGCAGTAGCAATCAGCCCCAGCATTTT. Amino acid sequence: CASSMFGSSNQPQHF.

This chain joins TRBV15 and TRBJ1-5; D is uncertain. This CDR3 contains 17 residues. V lost 0 bases and J 0 bases, leaving 12 bases between the germline ends. The germline gives CDR1 LNHNV, CDR2 YYDKDF (reference sequence). CDR3 DNA: TGTGCCACCAGCAGAGATACGCCGCAGGTTAGCAATCAGCCCCAGCATTTT. It is translated as CATSRDTPQVSNQPQHF.

The CDR3 DNA sequence: TGTGCCAGCTCGACTACTAGCGGGAGGGCCCAAATCCTCCAAGAGACCCAGTACTTC. Encoded protein: CASSTTSGRAQILQETQYF. This chain connects TRBV18 to TRBJ2-5; TRBD2 agrees at 13 bases. With 6 bases clipped from V and 1 base from J, the junction kept 14 bases outside the gene matches. The CDR3 is 19 amino acids. CDR1 is KGHSH, CDR2 LQKENI, per germline.

V gene TRBV5-1 combines with J gene TRBJ2-2, with a possible D match to TRBD1 (6 bases). Germline V gene sequence: CDR1 SGHRS, CDR2 YFSETQ. CDR3 size: 13 residues. V lost 6 bases to trimming and J lost 1 base, with 7 bases between them. CDR3: CASKGENTGELFF. The CDR3 DNA follows: TGCGCCAGCAAGGGGGAGAACACCGGGGAGCTGTTTTTT.

The V and J genes are TRBV5-1 and TRBJ2-3; perhaps TRBD2 as D (6 bases). The CDR3 length is 13 residues. With 0 bases removed from V and 6 bases from J, the gap between germline ends came to 8 bases. Germline CDR1 and CDR2: SGHRS and YFSETQ. This CDR3 reads CASSLAGADTQYF. The DNA for the CDR3 is TGCGCCAGCAGCTTGGCGGGAGCCGATACGCAGTATTTT. The full variable domain, its missing parts supplied by reference TRBV5-1 and TRBJ2-3, is KAGVTQTPRYLIKTRGQQVTLSCSPISGHRSVSWYQQTPGQGLQFLFEYFSETQRNKGNFPGRFSGRQFSNSRSEMNVSTLELGDSALYLCASSLAGADTQYFGPGTRLTVL.

The rearrangement joins TRBV6-1 to TRBJ1-2, with unresolved D. Germline V gene lookup returns CDR1 MNHNS and CDR2 SASEGT. This CDR3 spans 13 amino acids. The V end was cut by 2 bases, the J end by 6 bases, with 10 bases between. The CDR3 sequence: CASSETGRDGYTF. The CDR3, as DNA: TGTGCCAGCAGTGAAACGGGGAGGGATGGCTACACCTTC.

This chain's CDR3 is CASGLAGGGTEAFF. For the CDR3, the DNA is TGTGCCAGCGGTTTGGCAGGGGGCGGCACTGAAGCTTTCTTT. The genes are TRBV11-2 and TRBJ1-1, with 8 bases lining up with TRBD1. In germline, CDR1 is SGHAT, CDR2 FQNNGV. With V trimmed by 8 bases and J by 4 bases, 9 bases remained unmatched. This CDR3 is built from 14 residues. The full variable domain, its missing parts supplied by reference TRBV11-2 and TRBJ1-1, is EAGVAQSPRYKIIEKRQSVAFWCNPISGHATLYWYQQILGQGPKLLIQFQNNGVVDDSQLPKDRFSAERLKGVDSTLKIQPAKLEDSAVYLCASGLAGGGTEAFFGQGTRLTVV.

V gene TRBV6-2 or TRBV6-3 combines with J gene TRBJ2-4; tentative D call: TRBD1 (5 bases). Trimming removed 5 bases at V and 6 bases at J, with 14 bases between. CDR1 is MNHEY, CDR2 SVGEGT, per germline. This CDR3 has 14 residues. DNA of the CDR3: TGTGCCAGCAGTAACTGGACAACCCCAAACATTCAGTACTTC. Its protein product is CASSNWTTPNIQYF.

The chain is built from TRBV27 and TRBJ2-7; 14 bases line up with TRBD2. V trimming: 5 bases; J trimming: 0 bases; junction bases outside the gene matches: 9. This CDR3 is 18 amino acids long. Germline assignment: CDR1 MNHEY and CDR2 SMNVEV (reference sequence). In nucleotides, the CDR3 is TGTGCCAGCAGTCTCCGGACTAGCGGGGGGCCGAGCTCCTACGAGCAGTACTTC. Its protein product is CASSLRTSGGPSSYEQYF.

This chain connects TRBV6-5 to TRBJ2-7; 7 positions match TRBD1. V was pared by 6 bases and J by 1 base, with 0 bases of the junction left unmatched. The germline CDR1 and CDR2 sequences are MNHEY and SVGAGI. This CDR3 comprises 12 residues. This chain's CDR3 is CASRGQSYEQYV. The CDR3 DNA follows: TGTGCCAGCAGGGGACAGTCCTACGAGCAGTACGTC.

The chain combines TRBV11-2 with TRBJ1-4, with a tentative D call TRBD1 (6 bases). The V gene's germline CDR1 is SGHAT and CDR2 FQNNGV. The CDR3 is made up of 15 amino acids. V lost 1 base and J 5 bases, leaving 11 bases between the germline ends. This chain's CDR3 is CASSLGQVLNEKLFF. CDR3 coding DNA: TGTGCCAGCAGCTTAGGACAGGTTTTGAATGAAAAACTGTTTTTT.

The V gene is TRBV19, the J gene TRBJ1-3; D is possibly TRBD1 (5 bases). The CDR3 covers 18 residues. Germline CDR1 and CDR2: LNHDA and SQIVND (reference sequence). With 5 bases removed from V and 7 bases from J, the gap between germline ends came to 27 bases. The CDR3 sequence is CASSSITAGRTPANTIYF. The CDR3 DNA sequence: TGTGCCAGTAGTTCCATCACCGCGGGAAGGACACCAGCGAACACCATATATTTT.

The rearrangement uses TRBV27 and TRBJ1-3; D might be TRBD1 (6 bases). CDR3 length equals 15 residues. Germline loops: CDR1 MNHEY, CDR2 SMNVEV (reference sequence). V lost 5 bases to trimming and J lost 3 bases, with 14 bases between them. CDR3 DNA sequence: TGTGCCAGCAGTAGCTACCAGGGGATTGGAAACACCATATATTTT. Translating gives CASSSYQGIGNTIYF.

This clone was counted between two and nine times. The chain carries TRBV6-5 and TRBJ1-1; D is possibly TRBD1 (5 bases). The V end lost 2 bases, the J end lost 6 bases, and 13 bases lay between the germline ends. This CDR3 contains 14 residues. Germline CDR1 is MNHEY and CDR2 is SVGAGI. The CDR3 DNA reads as TGTGCCAGCAGTTACGGCCCGGGGGTGGCTGAAGCTTTCTTT. Translation: CASSYGPGVAEAFF.

The chain employs TRBV27 and TRBJ2-3; TRBD1 aligns across 10 bases. The CDR3 has 15 amino acids. V lost 8 bases to trimming and J lost 3 bases; unmatched junction nucleotides: 8. The germline gives CDR1 MNHEY, CDR2 SMNVEV (reference sequence). CDR3 region: CASPEGGQGTDTQYF. The CDR3, as DNA: TGTGCCAGCCCCGAGGGGGGACAGGGGACAGATACGCAGTATTTT.

The chain combines TRBV2 with TRBJ2-1, with TRBD1 as a possible D gene (5 bases). This CDR3 is 14 amino acids long. The V end lost 2 bases, the J end lost 4 bases, and 9 bases lay between the germline ends. Looked up from germline, CDR1 is SNHLY and CDR2 is FYNNEI. This chain's CDR3 is CASSERQGYNEQFF. CDR3 coding DNA: TGTGCCAGCAGTGAACGCCAGGGTTACAATGAGCAGTTCTTC.

The chain combines TRBV27 with TRBJ1-1; D remains ambiguous. The CDR3 length is 14 residues. Germline-derived CDR1 and CDR2 are MNHEY and SMNVEV (reference sequence). V dropped 2 bases and J dropped 1 base, with 8 bases sitting between them. CDR3 protein: CASSLEQTNTEAFF. For the CDR3, the DNA is TGTGCCAGCAGTTTAGAACAGACGAACACTGAAGCTTTCTTT.

This clone has only one observation. The rearrangement links TRBV7-2 to TRBJ2-1; perhaps TRBD2 as D (6 bases). Deletions cut 0 bases from V and 7 bases from J, with 7 bases between. The germline V gene encodes CDR1 SGHTA and CDR2 FQGNSA. The CDR3 loop spans 13 amino acids. Here the CDR3 reads CASSLAGTNEQFF. Here the CDR3 DNA reads TGTGCCAGCAGCTTAGCCGGGACTAATGAGCAGTTCTTC.

The chain carries TRBV10-1 and TRBJ1-5, with TRBD1 as a possible D gene (5 bases). The CDR3 is 12 residues long. Germline CDR1 and CDR2: WNHNN and SYGVQD (reference sequence). CDR3 DNA sequence: TGCACGAGACAGTCTAGCAATCAGCCCCAGCATTTT. Translating it yields CTRQSSNQPQHF.

This chain joins TRBV6-5 and TRBJ2-5; 11 nucleotides match TRBD2. J was trimmed by 5 bases and V by 6 bases; bases with no gene match: 2. The CDR3 has 13 residues. Germline V gene sequence: CDR1 MNHEY, CDR2 SVGAGI. The CDR3: CASRLAGVETQYF. The CDR3 region has the DNA TGTGCCAGCAGACTAGCGGGAGTGGAGACCCAGTACTTC.

The CDR3 loop reads CASSEGQTASGNTIYF. The DNA of the CDR3 is TGTGCCAGCAGTGAGGGCCAAACGGCCTCTGGAAACACCATATATTTT. V usage is TRBV6-1 and J usage is TRBJ1-3; no clear D gene. Trimming took off 3 bases at V and 0 bases at J, with 12 bases between the two ends. CDR1 is MNHNS, CDR2 SASEGT, per germline. The CDR3 covers 16 residues.

The chain combines TRBV2 with TRBJ1-3, with TRBD1 matching 10 bases. From germline, CDR1 is SNHLY and CDR2 FYNNEI. The CDR3 length is 13 residues. The J segment lost 4 bases and the V segment lost 6 bases, leaving 0 bases of the junction unmatched. CDR3 sequence reads: CASRDRGGNTIYF. CDR3 nucleotides: TGTGCCAGCAGGGACAGGGGGGGAAACACCATATATTTT.

The CDR3 loop is CAISESEPQETQYF. The CDR3 nucleotides read TGTGCCATCAGTGAGTCAGAGCCACAAGAGACCCAGTACTTC. This sequence joins TRBV10-3 and TRBJ2-5; D is uncertain. CDR1 ENHRY and CDR2 SYGVKD come from the germline V gene. This CDR3 has 14 amino acids. V lost 0 bases to trimming and J lost 2 bases, with 7 bases between them.

The V gene is TRBV7-8, the J gene TRBJ2-7; no firm D call. CDR3 length: 14 residues. The germline V gene encodes CDR1 SGHVS and CDR2 FQNEAQ. V gave up 1 base and J gave up 6 bases, with 13 bases separating them. The DNA of the CDR3 is TGTGCCAGCAGCTTAGGACGGGTGATCGGCGAGCAGTACTTC. It encodes CASSLGRVIGEQYF.

The V gene is TRBV29-1, the J gene TRBJ2-7, with D uncertain. This CDR3 contains 11 residues. Germline V gene sequence: CDR1 SQVTM, CDR2 ANQGSEA. Trimming removed 6 bases from V and 6 bases from J, with 12 bases in between. As DNA, the CDR3 is TGCAGCGTGCGCAGTAGCTCCGAGCAGTACGTC. Translation gives CSVRSSSEQYV.

The chain carries TRBV24-1 and TRBJ2-1, with D maybe TRBD2 (6 bases). Deletions cut 5 bases from V and 5 bases from J, with 12 bases between. Germline lookup yields CDR1 KGHDR and CDR2 SFDVKD. This CDR3 has 14 residues. The CDR3 DNA follows: TGTGCCACCAGTGCCCCGGGGGTGGACAATGAGCAGTTCTTC. It encodes CATSAPGVDNEQFF.

V gene TRBV7-9 combines with J gene TRBJ2-7; possibly TRBD2 for D (6 bases). Germline V gives CDR1 SEHNR, CDR2 FQNEAQ (reference sequence). CDR3 length: 13 residues. The V gene lost 5 bases and the J gene lost 3 bases, with 11 bases spanning the gap. The CDR3 reads CASSPDGSYEQYV. CDR3 nucleotide sequence: TGTGCCAGCAGCCCCGACGGGAGCTACGAGCAGTACGTC.

This chain links TRBV6-5 with TRBJ1-2, with no clear D. Germline V gives CDR1 MNHEY, CDR2 SVGAGI. The V and J ends lost 2 bases and 7 bases respectively, with 14 bases between them. The CDR3 contains 14 residues. CDR3 region: CASSYRQVSRGYTF. In DNA form, the CDR3 reads TGTGCCAGCAGTTACCGGCAGGTCTCGCGTGGCTACACCTTC.

The rearrangement links TRBV5-1 to TRBJ1-6, with D tentatively TRBD1 (5 bases). Germline V gene lookup returns CDR1 SGHRS and CDR2 YFSETQ. This CDR3 contains 17 residues. Trimming removed 0 bases at V and 4 bases at J, with 14 bases between. The CDR3 is CASSLVPPTEYNSPLHF. CDR3 nucleotides: TGCGCCAGCAGCTTGGTTCCCCCGACAGAGTATAATTCACCCCTCCACTTT.